These T cell receptor beta chains were read from a single sample in a study of blood T cell repertoires in COVID-19. The table came from immunoSEQ multiplex PCR; TCRdb's copy has only in-frame clones and leaves some out. The data contain tens of thousands of clones, around four fifths of them singletons. The specimen was peripheral blood. Receptors originate from a man in his 70s with acute or convalescent COVID-19. Each CDR3 is given with its conserved first and last residue. Each record gives: V gene, CDR3 length, D gene, J gene, clone size, CDR3 protein, CDR3 DNA. A D gene is named only where the DNA matches it firmly. Size tells how often a clone was seen (once, few, many) or the class of an expanded clone, and some rows leave it out.

V gene: TRBV14; CDR3 length: 14; D gene: TRBD1; J gene: TRBJ1-1; clone size: .; CDR3 protein: CASSQRGRYTEAFF; CDR3 DNA: TGTGCCAGCAGCCAGAGGGGGCGGTACACTGAAGCTTTCTTT
V gene: TRBV9; CDR3 length: 12; D gene: .; J gene: TRBJ1-2; clone size: once; CDR3 protein: CASSVAGGGYTF; CDR3 DNA: TGTGCCAGCAGCGTAGCGGGAGGTGGCTACACCTTC
V gene: TRBV19; CDR3 length: 14; D gene: .; J gene: TRBJ1-5; clone size: once; CDR3 protein: CASSMGDVNQPQHF; CDR3 DNA: TGTGCCAGTAGTATGGGAGACGTCAATCAGCCCCAGCATTTT
V gene: TRBV10-3; CDR3 length: 15; D gene: .; J gene: TRBJ2-7; clone size: few; CDR3 protein: CAISEFAQAPYEQYF; CDR3 DNA: TGTGCCATCAGTGAGTTTGCCCAGGCCCCCTACGAGCAGTACTTC
V gene: TRBV2; CDR3 length: 13; D gene: TRBD1; J gene: TRBJ2-2; clone size: few; CDR3 protein: CASKGAQVGELFF; CDR3 DNA: TGTGCCAGCAAGGGGGCCCAAGTCGGGGAGCTGTTTTTT
V gene: TRBV5-4; CDR3 length: 13; D gene: .; J gene: TRBJ1-5; clone size: .; CDR3 protein: CASSLDSVQPQHF; CDR3 DNA: TGTGCCAGCAGCTTGGATTCAGTTCAGCCCCAGCATTTT
V gene: TRBV5-1; CDR3 length: 14; D gene: .; J gene: TRBJ2-7; clone size: .; CDR3 protein: CASSPNANSYEQYF; CDR3 DNA: TGCGCCAGCAGCCCAAACGCGAACTCCTACGAGCAGTACTTC
V gene: TRBV28; CDR3 length: 17; D gene: TRBD2; J gene: TRBJ2-2; clone size: .; CDR3 protein: CASSLQRGGPKTGELFF; CDR3 DNA: TGTGCCAGCAGTTTACAGCGGGGGGGCCCGAAGACCGGGGAGCTGTTTTTT
V gene: TRBV9; CDR3 length: 19; D gene: TRBD2; J gene: TRBJ2-4; clone size: few; CDR3 protein: CASSPTTSGGGLDKNIQYF; CDR3 DNA: TGTGCCAGCAGCCCTACGACTAGCGGGGGAGGTTTAGACAAAAACATTCAGTACTTC
V gene: TRBV19; CDR3 length: 16; D gene: TRBD1; J gene: TRBJ2-1; clone size: .; CDR3 protein: CASSRDRASSYNEQFF; CDR3 DNA: TGTGCCAGTAGCCGGGACAGGGCAAGCTCCTACAATGAGCAGTTCTTC
V gene: TRBV19; CDR3 length: 15; D gene: .; J gene: TRBJ1-2; clone size: once; CDR3 protein: CASRGGPGKNYGYTF; CDR3 DNA: TGTGCCAGTAGGGGGGGACCCGGAAAAAACTATGGCTACACCTTC
V gene: TRBV10-2; CDR3 length: 13; D gene: .; J gene: TRBJ1-3; clone size: once; CDR3 protein: CASSDISGNTIYF; CDR3 DNA: TGCGCCAGCAGTGATATTAGCGGAAACACCATATATTTT
V gene: TRBV15; CDR3 length: 14; D gene: .; J gene: TRBJ1-4; clone size: .; CDR3 protein: CATSRDRFNEKLFF; CDR3 DNA: TGTGCCACCAGCAGAGACAGGTTCAATGAAAAACTGTTTTTT
V gene: TRBV28; CDR3 length: 14; D gene: .; J gene: TRBJ1-2; clone size: .; CDR3 protein: CASAVGARNYGYTF; CDR3 DNA: TGTGCCTCAGCAGTTGGGGCGCGGAACTATGGCTACACCTTC
V gene: TRBV2; CDR3 length: 14; D gene: TRBD2; J gene: TRBJ2-5; clone size: .; CDR3 protein: CAGTPGTSGGTQYF; CDR3 DNA: TGTGCCGGGACCCCCGGGACTAGCGGGGGAACGCAGTACTTC
V gene: TRBV6-6; CDR3 length: 16; D gene: .; J gene: TRBJ1-5; clone size: .; CDR3 protein: CASRPRTGSDNQPQHF; CDR3 DNA: TGTGCCAGCAGACCTCGCACGGGTTCTGACAATCAGCCCCAGCATTTT
V gene: TRBV11-2; CDR3 length: 17; D gene: TRBD1; J gene: TRBJ2-5; clone size: .; CDR3 protein: CASSLGRTGGLGETQYF; CDR3 DNA: TGTGCCAGCAGCTTAGGTCGGACAGGGGGTTTGGGAGAGACCCAGTACTTC
V gene: TRBV7-2; CDR3 length: 15; D gene: TRBD2; J gene: TRBJ2-1; clone size: .; CDR3 protein: CASSLVAGGLNEQFF; CDR3 DNA: TGTGCCAGCAGCTTAGTAGCGGGGGGCCTAAATGAGCAGTTCTTC
V gene: TRBV2; CDR3 length: 12; D gene: TRBD2; J gene: TRBJ2-3; clone size: .; CDR3 protein: CASKLAGDTQYF; CDR3 DNA: TGTGCCAGCAAACTAGCGGGAGATACGCAGTATTTT
V gene: TRBV5-1; CDR3 length: 15; D gene: TRBD2; J gene: TRBJ2-1; clone size: .; CDR3 protein: CASSWRESSYNEQFF; CDR3 DNA: TGCGCCAGCAGCTGGCGGGAGAGCTCCTACAATGAGCAGTTCTTC
V gene: TRBV14; CDR3 length: 17; D gene: TRBD2; J gene: TRBJ2-1; clone size: .; CDR3 protein: CASSPGPSGGTYNEQFF; CDR3 DNA: TGTGCCAGCAGCCCCGGGCCAAGCGGGGGCACTTACAATGAGCAGTTCTTC
V gene: TRBV7-9; CDR3 length: 14; D gene: .; J gene: TRBJ1-6; clone size: .; CDR3 protein: CASSLVGTLSPLHF; CDR3 DNA: TGTGCCAGCAGCTTAGTGGGGACACTTTCACCCCTCCACTTT
V gene: TRBV18; CDR3 length: 13; D gene: TRBD1; J gene: TRBJ1-2; clone size: .; CDR3 protein: CASSEDRDYGYTF; CDR3 DNA: TGTGCCAGCTCCGAAGACAGGGACTATGGCTACACCTTC
V gene: TRBV7-7; CDR3 length: 15; D gene: TRBD1; J gene: TRBJ2-2; clone size: .; CDR3 protein: CASSSTGMATGELFF; CDR3 DNA: TGTGCCAGCAGCTCGACAGGGATGGCCACCGGGGAGCTGTTTTTT
V gene: TRBV28; CDR3 length: 14; D gene: TRBD1; J gene: TRBJ1-4; clone size: few; CDR3 protein: CASSWDRVEEKLFF; CDR3 DNA: TGTGCCAGCAGTTGGGACAGGGTAGAAGAAAAACTGTTTTTT
V gene: TRBV2; CDR3 length: 17; D gene: TRBD1; J gene: TRBJ1-4; clone size: few; CDR3 protein: CASIPSDPRGRVEKLFF; CDR3 DNA: TGTGCCAGCATTCCGAGCGACCCCAGGGGGCGGGTTGAAAAACTGTTTTTT
V gene: TRBV28; CDR3 length: 14; D gene: TRBD1; J gene: TRBJ1-2; clone size: .; CDR3 protein: CASRPTGGGYGYTF; CDR3 DNA: TGTGCCAGCAGGCCGACAGGGGGCGGCTATGGCTACACCTTC
V gene: TRBV6-2/TRBV6-3; CDR3 length: 12; D gene: .; J gene: TRBJ1-1; clone size: .; CDR3 protein: CASSYRTAEAFF; CDR3 DNA: TGTGCCAGCAGTTACCGGACAGCAGAAGCTTTCTTT
V gene: TRBV23-1; CDR3 length: 19; D gene: TRBD1; J gene: TRBJ1-5; clone size: once; CDR3 protein: CASSRPGQGAPPHNQPQHF; CDR3 DNA: TGCGCCAGCAGTAGGCCGGGACAGGGGGCGCCCCCTCATAATCAGCCCCAGCATTTT
V gene: TRBV10-3; CDR3 length: 12; D gene: .; J gene: TRBJ1-2; clone size: .; CDR3 protein: CAISTGLFGYTF; CDR3 DNA: TGTGCCATATCCACGGGGTTATTTGGCTACACCTTC
V gene: TRBV14; CDR3 length: 14; D gene: TRBD2; J gene: TRBJ2-3; clone size: .; CDR3 protein: CASSQLGRVDTQYF; CDR3 DNA: TGTGCCAGCAGTCAACTAGGGAGGGTAGATACGCAGTATTTT
V gene: TRBV4-2; CDR3 length: 15; D gene: .; J gene: TRBJ2-2; clone size: .; CDR3 protein: CASSPTTRGSGELFF; CDR3 DNA: TGTGCCAGCAGCCCGACAACCCGGGGGTCCGGGGAGCTGTTTTTT
V gene: TRBV5-4; CDR3 length: 15; D gene: .; J gene: TRBJ2-5; clone size: .; CDR3 protein: CASSLEGAYGETQYF; CDR3 DNA: TGTGCCAGCAGCTTGGAGGGAGCCTATGGGGAGACCCAGTACTTC
V gene: TRBV18; CDR3 length: 13; D gene: TRBD1; J gene: TRBJ2-1; clone size: .; CDR3 protein: CASSPDRYNEQFF; CDR3 DNA: TGTGCCAGCTCACCGGACAGGTACAATGAGCAGTTCTTC
V gene: TRBV18; CDR3 length: 15; D gene: .; J gene: TRBJ2-1; clone size: few; CDR3 protein: CASSPPRVLGNEQFF; CDR3 DNA: TGTGCCAGCTCACCACCCAGGGTTTTGGGCAATGAGCAGTTCTTC
V gene: TRBV6-1; CDR3 length: 19; D gene: TRBD1; J gene: TRBJ1-5; clone size: .; CDR3 protein: CASSELKTGGRVGNQPQHF; CDR3 DNA: TGTGCCAGCAGTGAACTTAAGACAGGGGGGAGAGTAGGCAATCAGCCCCAGCATTTT
V gene: TRBV27; CDR3 length: 16; D gene: .; J gene: TRBJ1-1; clone size: few; CDR3 protein: CASSKTPGEWNTEAFF; CDR3 DNA: TGTGCCAGCAGCAAAACACCGGGGGAATGGAACACTGAAGCTTTCTTT
V gene: TRBV4-2; CDR3 length: 14; D gene: .; J gene: TRBJ1-2; clone size: .; CDR3 protein: CASSQAGSNYGYTF; CDR3 DNA: TGTGCCAGCAGCCAAGCGGGATCTAACTATGGCTACACCTTC
V gene: TRBV10-2; CDR3 length: 13; D gene: .; J gene: TRBJ1-4; clone size: .; CDR3 protein: CASSAGTREKLFF; CDR3 DNA: TGCGCCAGCAGTGCCGGGACAAGGGAAAAACTGTTTTTT
V gene: TRBV4-1; CDR3 length: 15; D gene: .; J gene: TRBJ2-2; clone size: .; CDR3 protein: CASRTGEGNAGELFF; CDR3 DNA: TGCGCCAGCAGGACAGGGGAGGGGAACGCTGGGGAGCTGTTTTTT
V gene: TRBV28; CDR3 length: 13; D gene: .; J gene: TRBJ1-6; clone size: .; CDR3 protein: CASSRTGQEALHF; CDR3 DNA: TGTGCCAGCAGTCGGACCGGCCAGGAGGCCCTCCACTTT
V gene: TRBV10-2; CDR3 length: 15; D gene: .; J gene: TRBJ1-5; clone size: few; CDR3 protein: CASSPTAGSNQPQHF; CDR3 DNA: TGCGCCAGCAGTCCAACGGCAGGCAGCAATCAGCCCCAGCATTTT
V gene: TRBV6-1; CDR3 length: 16; D gene: .; J gene: TRBJ1-5; clone size: .; CDR3 protein: CASSGDSLLGNQPQHF; CDR3 DNA: TGTGCCAGCAGTGGCGACAGCCTCCTAGGGAATCAGCCCCAGCATTTT